The 22 T cell receptor beta chains listed next were all sequenced from one sample in a study of cytomegalovirus exposure and HLA in healthy donors. The PCR made use of 60 Vbeta and 13 Jbeta primers. TCRdb's copy holds only in-frame clones and misses some; the assay was immunoSEQ multiplex PCR. The table includes over 150,000 clones, 68% detected once. Sequencing input: PBMCs. The source is a woman in her forties in good health and CMV-seropositive.

A single count supports this clone. The chain has TRBV11-2 and TRBJ1-5; D remains unclear. V shed 0 bases and J shed 5 bases, with 5 bases lying between them. This CDR3 contains 13 residues. Germline CDR1 SGHAT, CDR2 FQNNGV. The CDR3 DNA reads as TGTGCCAGCAGCTTAGAGGGCCATCAGCCCCAGCATTTT. Residues: CASSLEGHQPQHF.

The J gene is TRBJ2-2, the V gene TRBV2, with a weak D call TRBD2 (7 bases). V gave up 4 bases and J gave up 5 bases, with 17 bases separating them. Germline V lookup: CDR1 SNHLY, CDR2 FYNNEI. This CDR3 comprises 16 residues. The CDR3 coding sequence is TGTGCCAGCAGTGGAAGTGGGGGGGCGCTGACCGGGGAGCTGTTTTTT. Protein: CASSGSGGALTGELFF.

The V and J genes are TRBV5-1 and TRBJ1-3; no reliable D call. The CDR3 loop spans 13 amino acids. From germline, CDR1 is SGHRS and CDR2 YFSETQ. V lost 4 bases and J 1 base, leaving 6 bases between the germline ends. CDR3 sequence reads: CASSTESGNTIYF. The CDR3 nucleotides are TGCGCCAGCAGCACAGAATCTGGAAACACCATATATTTT.

The J gene is TRBJ2-2, the V gene TRBV13, with D perhaps matching TRBD2 (6 bases). The CDR3 covers 16 residues. Trimming removed 2 bases at V and 7 bases at J, with 17 bases between. CDR1 and CDR2 (germline): PRHDT, FYEKMQ (reference sequence). Here the CDR3 DNA reads TGTGCCAGCAGCTTACAAGGGGTGCCGGGGGTCGGGGAGCTGTTTTTT. Protein sequence: CASSLQGVPGVGELFF. Supplemented by reference TRBV13 and TRBJ2-2, the full variable domain reads AAGVIQSPRHLIKEKRETATLKCYPIPRHDTVYWYQQGPGQDPQFLISFYEKMQSDKGSIPDRFSAQQFSDYHSELNMSSLELGDSALYFCASSLQGVPGVGELFFGEGSRLTVL.

This rearrangement joins TRBV13 to TRBJ1-1; D possibly corresponds to TRBD1 (6 bases). This CDR3 has 14 residues. CDR1 and CDR2 (germline): PRHDT, FYEKMQ (reference sequence). V shed 5 bases and J shed 0 bases, with 10 bases lying between them. Here the CDR3 DNA reads TGTGCCAGCAGCCCAGGACAGTTGAACACTGAAGCTTTCTTT. Its protein is CASSPGQLNTEAFF.

The V call is TRBV7-3, the J call TRBJ1-1; D is ambiguous. This CDR3 is built from 14 residues. Germline V gene sequence: CDR1 SGHTA, CDR2 FQGTGA. Trimming cost V 5 bases and J 0 bases, with 10 bases left between them. CDR3 loop: CASSPYSVNTEAFF. The CDR3 nucleotides read TGTGCCAGCAGCCCATACAGTGTGAACACTGAAGCTTTCTTT.

In this sample, this clone turned up a few times. The gene calls are TRBV29-1 and TRBJ2-1, with 10 bases matching TRBD2. This CDR3 contains 16 residues. J was trimmed by 4 bases and V by 4 bases; bases with no gene match: 10. Germline V gene data show CDR1 as SQVTM and CDR2 as ANQGSEA. The CDR3 DNA reads TGCAGCGTTGCTAGCGGGAGATCCCAGGGATACAATGAGCAGTTCTTC. Protein product: CSVASGRSQGYNEQFF.

The rearrangement links TRBV28 to TRBJ1-3; no definite D call. The CDR3 contains 14 residues. Germline CDR1 and CDR2: MDHEN and SYDVKM. Trimming cost V 6 bases and J 1 base, with 10 bases left between them. CDR3 nucleotide sequence: TGTGCCAGCAGCCTCGTAATTTCTGGAAACACCATATATTTT. Protein sequence: CASSLVISGNTIYF.

CDR3 DNA sequence: TGTGCCAGCAGCCAACAAACTAGCGGGGTGTTTGAGACCCAGTACTTC. Residues: CASSQQTSGVFETQYF. This sequence joins TRBV4-2 and TRBJ2-5, with 10 positions matching TRBD2. In germline, CDR1 is LGHNA, CDR2 YNFKEQ. The V and J ends lost 2 bases and 5 bases, in that order; junction bases with no gene match: 8. CDR3 length equals 16 residues.

The chain carries TRBV9 and TRBJ2-1; 8 nucleotides line up with TRBD2. Germline V gene lookup returns CDR1 SGDLS and CDR2 YYNGEE. The CDR3 contains 15 residues. Unmatched junction bases numbered 1, after V lost 0 bases and J lost 2 bases. CDR3 amino acids: CASSVGGRTYNEQFF. CDR3 in DNA: TGTGCCAGCAGCGTAGGCGGGAGGACCTACAATGAGCAGTTCTTC.

This clone was counted once. This rearrangement joins TRBV5-6 to TRBJ1-5; D gene unclear. Germline values: CDR1 SGHDT, CDR2 YYEEEE. V shed 0 bases and J shed 0 bases, with 13 bases lying between them. The CDR3 loop spans 17 amino acids. CDR3 nucleotides: TGTGCCAGCAGCTTGGGACTGGGAGAGGGTAGCAATCAGCCCCAGCATTTT. Amino acid sequence: CASSLGLGEGSNQPQHF.

This rearrangement joins TRBV7-2 to TRBJ2-3, with D possibly matching TRBD2 (6 bases). Germline V gene sequence: CDR1 SGHTA, CDR2 FQGNSA. The ends were cut back, 4 bases at V and 4 bases at J, with 18 bases in the middle. The CDR3 contains 16 residues. CDR3 in amino acids: CASSSGRRASPDTQYF. In nucleotides, the CDR3 is TGTGCCAGCAGCTCAGGAAGGAGGGCCTCCCCAGATACGCAGTATTTT. The variable domain in full, completed from reference TRBV7-2 and TRBJ2-3, reads GAGVSQSPSNKVTEKGKDVELRCDPISGHTALYWYRQSLGQGLEFLIYFQGNSAPDKSGLPSDRFSAERTGGSVSTLTIQRTQQEDSAVYLCASSSGRRASPDTQYFGPGTRLTVL.

This clone was counted a single time. As DNA, the CDR3 is TGTGCCAGCAGCCGCCTGGGGGGTAACTATGGCTACACCTTC. Translating it yields CASSRLGGNYGYTF. The chain combines TRBV7-2 with TRBJ1-2; D may be TRBD1 (5 bases). CDR1 SGHTA and CDR2 FQGNSA come from the germline V gene. Trimming removed 5 bases from V and 1 base from J, with 11 bases in between. The CDR3 consists of 14 residues.

The sample holds one count of this clone. The rearrangement joins TRBV18 to TRBJ2-1, with TRBD2 matching 8 bases. Germline-derived CDR1 and CDR2 are KGHSH and LQKENI. V was clipped by 5 bases and J by 5 bases; unmatched bases: 8. This CDR3 spans 15 amino acids. This chain's CDR3 is CASSLLAVPHNEQFF. The CDR3 nucleotides read TGTGCCAGCTCATTACTAGCGGTACCCCACAATGAGCAGTTCTTC.

This clone turned up a few times. This chain links TRBV2 with TRBJ1-1; the match to TRBD1 covers 9 bases. The CDR3 totals 14 residues. The germline gives CDR1 SNHLY, CDR2 FYNNEI. Unmatched junction bases numbered 7, after V lost 6 bases and J lost 5 bases. In nucleotides, the CDR3 is TGTGCCAGCAGGAACAGGGGGCGCGATACTGAAGCTTTCTTT. Its protein product is CASRNRGRDTEAFF.

This clone was seen more than once but under ten times. The chain employs TRBV12-5 and TRBJ2-1; 8 bases align to TRBD1. The CDR3 is 13 amino acids. CDR1 is LGHNT and CDR2 is FRNRAP in the germline V gene. With V trimmed by 6 bases and J by 6 bases, 4 bases remained unmatched. The CDR3 region has the DNA TGTGCTAGTGGGAAGGACAGGGTCAATGAGCAGTTCTTC. This gives the protein CASGKDRVNEQFF.

The V gene is TRBV28, the J gene TRBJ2-1; no clear D gene. Trimming pared 1 base from V and 4 bases from J, leaving 5 bases between. The CDR3 is 13 amino acids. The germline V gene encodes CDR1 MDHEN and CDR2 SYDVKM. The CDR3 nucleotides read TGTGCCAGCAGTTTATCCCCATACAATGAGCAGTTCTTC. Translating it yields CASSLSPYNEQFF.

This chain joins TRBV19 and TRBJ2-1; 8 nucleotides align to TRBD1. Germline loops: CDR1 LNHDA, CDR2 SQIVND (reference sequence). The CDR3 is made up of 16 amino acids. Trimming removed 4 bases from V and 6 bases from J; junction bases left unmatched: 11. This chain's CDR3 is CASSRPGQGVGNEQFF. The CDR3 nucleotides are TGTGCCAGTAGTAGACCTGGACAGGGTGTGGGCAATGAGCAGTTCTTC.

The V gene is TRBV19, the J gene TRBJ2-1; D possibly corresponds to TRBD2 (5 bases). Germline V gene sequence: CDR1 LNHDA, CDR2 SQIVND (reference sequence). Trimming took 5 bases from V and 0 from J, leaving 5 bases between them. The CDR3 totals 13 residues. The CDR3 protein is CASSRDSYNEQFF. CDR3 nucleotides: TGTGCCAGTAGTCGGGACTCCTACAATGAGCAGTTCTTC.

This chain links TRBV28 with TRBJ1-1; D is unclear. V was cut by 6 bases and J by 5 bases, with 7 bases left in between. The CDR3 is 11 amino acids. The germline gives CDR1 MDHEN, CDR2 SYDVKM. This CDR3 reads CASSVETEAFF. The CDR3 DNA reads as TGTGCCAGCAGCGTCGAGACTGAAGCTTTCTTT.

This chain joins TRBV7-9 and TRBJ1-1; a weak D match, TRBD1 (5 bases). The CDR3 is made up of 15 amino acids. The V gene's germline CDR1 is SEHNR and CDR2 FQNEAQ (reference sequence). V gave up 8 bases and J gave up 2 bases, with 18 bases separating them. CDR3 bases: TGTGCCAGCCACAAATGGGGCAGGTATAACACTGAAGCTTTCTTT. Its protein product is CASHKWGRYNTEAFF.

V gene TRBV9 combines with J gene TRBJ1-3; 8 bases are a match to TRBD1. With 3 bases clipped from V and 2 bases from J, the junction kept 13 bases outside the gene matches. Germline V gives CDR1 SGDLS, CDR2 YYNGEE. The CDR3 runs 18 residues. The CDR3 reads CASSAQSSGTGPGNTIYF. The DNA for the CDR3 is TGTGCCAGCAGCGCGCAGTCCTCCGGGACAGGTCCTGGAAACACCATATATTTT. The complete variable domain, with remaining parts taken from reference TRBV9 and TRBJ1-3, reads DSGVTQTPKHLITATGQRVTLRCSPRSGDLSVYWYQQSLDQGLQFLIQYYNGEERAKGNILERFSAQQFPDLHSELNLSSLELGDSALYFCASSAQSSGTGPGNTIYFGEGSWLTVV.